Presented here are 15 T cell receptor beta chains from one specimen sequenced in a study of blood T cell repertoires in COVID-19. The method was immunoSEQ multiplex PCR; TCRdb's version includes in-frame clones alone and lacks a portion of them. The sample lists approximately 240,000 clones, around nine tenths occurring once. The source material was peripheral blood. The receptor source for this set is a middle-aged woman who had recovered from COVID-19.

This sequence joins TRBV10-3 and TRBJ2-7, with TRBD2 matching 8 bases. CDR1 and CDR2 (germline): ENHRY, SYGVKD. The CDR3 contains 14 residues. V was clipped by 10 bases and J by 0 bases; unmatched bases: 8. CDR3 nucleotides: TGTGCCACCTCCGGACTAGCTGACTCCTACGAGCAGTACTTC. As protein: CATSGLADSYEQYF.

The chain carries TRBV7-2 and TRBJ2-7, with D maybe TRBD2 (6 bases). Germline CDR1 and CDR2: SGHTA and FQGNSA. V gave up 5 bases and J gave up 3 bases, with 14 bases separating them. This CDR3 has 14 residues. The CDR3: CASSAEGRVYEQYF. DNA for the CDR3: TGTGCCAGCAGCGCGGAGGGCCGAGTCTACGAGCAGTACTTC.

This rearrangement joins TRBV30 to TRBJ2-7, with TRBD2 identical over 8 bases. Germline V lookup: CDR1 GTSNPN, CDR2 SVGIG (reference sequence). Trimming removed 0 bases from V and 4 bases from J; junction bases left unmatched: 8. This CDR3 has 15 residues. CDR3 DNA sequence: TGTGCCTGGAGTGTACGGACTAGCCCCGTTTACGAGCAGTACTTC. This encodes CAWSVRTSPVYEQYF.

V gene TRBV30 combines with J gene TRBJ1-4; 7 nucleotides align to TRBD1. Germline values: CDR1 GTSNPN, CDR2 SVGIG (reference sequence). The CDR3 covers 17 residues. Trimming took 2 bases from V and 7 from J; bases not matched to a gene: 16. The DNA of the CDR3 is TGTGCCTGGAGTTCCGGGTTTTGGGGGACAGCATCTGAAAAACTGTTTTTT. Translation gives CAWSSGFWGTASEKLFF.

This clone was observed once. The CDR3 reads CASSRRDTAINEQFF. DNA of the CDR3: TGTGCCAGCAGCCGACGAGACACGGCCATCAATGAGCAGTTCTTC. The chain has TRBV3-1 (or the pseudogene TRBV3-2) and TRBJ2-1; D remains ambiguous. The CDR3 runs to 15 residues. V lost 4 bases to trimming and J lost 6 bases, with 16 bases between them. In germline, CDR1 is LGHDT, CDR2 YNNKEL (reference sequence).

The rearrangement uses TRBV19 and TRBJ2-1, with TRBD2 as a possible D gene (6 bases). The CDR3 sequence is 15 residues long. Germline-derived CDR1 and CDR2 are LNHDA and SQIVND (reference sequence). Trimming cost V 0 bases and J 5 bases, with 11 bases left between them. The CDR3 sequence is CASSIDRGRNNEQFF. The CDR3 nucleotides read TGTGCCAGTAGTATAGACCGGGGGAGAAACAATGAGCAGTTCTTC.

This chain connects TRBV5-4 to TRBJ1-2; D is perhaps TRBD1 (5 bases). The CDR3 is made up of 12 amino acids. Trimming cost V 0 bases and J 9 bases, with 9 bases left between them. Germline CDR1 reads SGHNT; CDR2 reads YYREEE (reference sequence). This CDR3 is CASSLDRFRYTF. The CDR3, as DNA: TGTGCCAGCAGCTTGGACAGGTTTCGCTACACCTTC.

Worth noting for this clone: A junction boundary mismatches the germline segment, possibly from a read error. V and J are TRBV6-1 and TRBJ2-7, with TRBD1 matching over 9 bases. The CDR3 has 14 amino acids. Germline V gene data show CDR1 as MNHNS and CDR2 as SASEGT. The CDR3: CASGDGDRAYEQYF. Written as DNA, the CDR3 is TGTGCCAGCGGTGACGGGGACAGGGCCTACGAGCAGTACTTC.

With regard to this clone: The sample contains more than one DNA sequence encoding this CDR3. V usage is TRBV9 and J usage is TRBJ1-5, with D possibly matching TRBD1 (5 bases). The CDR3 sequence is 15 residues long. CDR1 SGDLS and CDR2 YYNGEE come from the germline V gene. The V end was cut by 2 bases, the J end by 0 bases, with 9 bases between. The CDR3 loop is CASSVTGDSNQPQHF. The CDR3 DNA reads TGTGCCAGCAGCGTCACAGGTGATAGCAATCAGCCCCAGCATTTT.

This chain links TRBV6-2 or TRBV6-3 with TRBJ1-5; 9 bases line up with TRBD1. With V trimmed by 5 bases and J by 1 base, 9 bases remained unmatched. Germline CDR1 MNHEY, CDR2 SVGEGT. The CDR3 contains 17 residues. In DNA, the CDR3 is TGTGCCAGCAGTAGGGTGCTGGGACAGGGAAGCAATCAGCCCCAGCATTTT. Protein product: CASSRVLGQGSNQPQHF.

To note about this clone: In the same sample, other DNA sequences code for this CDR3. The gene calls are TRBV6-6 and TRBJ1-2, with 11 bases that match TRBD1. CDR1 and CDR2 (germline): MNHNY, SVGAGI (reference sequence). There are 14 residues in the CDR3. V lost 5 bases and J lost 3; bases outside the gene matches: 2. The CDR3: CASSRTGGDYGYTF. In nucleotides, the CDR3 is TGTGCCAGCAGTAGGACAGGGGGCGACTATGGCTACACCTTC.

The rearrangement uses TRBV6-5 and TRBJ1-2; D gene ambiguous. Germline V gene data show CDR1 as MNHEY and CDR2 as SVGAGI. The CDR3 has 12 residues. V was cut by 4 bases and J by 6 bases, with 9 bases left in between. Here the CDR3 DNA reads TGTGCCAGCAGTTTTGGAGGGAATGGCTACACCTTC. Translated: CASSFGGNGYTF.

In its sample, this clone was seen a few times. V gene TRBV27 combines with J gene TRBJ2-7, with a possible D match to TRBD2 (5 bases). Trimming shortened V by 7 bases and J by 6 bases, and 22 bases separated the two germline ends. Germline loops: CDR1 MNHEY, CDR2 SMNVEV (reference sequence). The CDR3 spans 15 residues. CDR3 sequence reads: CASTFRRAPDGEQYF. The CDR3 bases are TGTGCCAGCACCTTCAGGCGGGCCCCGGATGGCGAGCAGTACTTC.

The J gene is TRBJ2-7, the V gene TRBV7-2; D not resolved. The CDR3 consists of 16 residues. V dropped 1 base and J dropped 0 bases, with 13 bases sitting between them. Germline V CDR1 and CDR2: SGHTA, FQGNSA. DNA of the CDR3: TGTGCCAGCAGCTTAGGCAGCGCGGTCCCCTCCTACGAGCAGTACTTC. Translated: CASSLGSAVPSYEQYF.

V is TRBV4-1 and J is TRBJ2-7; no firm D call. V lost 1 base and J lost 2, with 12 bases in between. Germline V lookup: CDR1 MGHRA, CDR2 YSYEKL. CDR3 length: 15 residues. The CDR3 protein is CASSQGLDLAYEQYF. The CDR3 bases are TGCGCCAGCAGCCAAGGTCTAGACTTAGCCTACGAGCAGTACTTC.